This T cell receptor (beta chain) comes out of a study of blood T cell repertoires in COVID-19. Turning to the study itself: Sources were T cells, B-cell-depleted T cells, or PBMCs; the material itself was cDNA or gDNA.

The germline CDR1 and CDR2 sequences are MNHEY and SVGAGI. The CDR3 sequence is 13 residues long. Trimming removed 6 bases at V and 5 bases at J, with 13 bases between. Sequenced by immunoSEQ multiplex PCR; TCRdb stores in-frame clones only, minus some. The table has a few hundred thousand clones, approximately 87% seen once. The study counted Cohort 3 donors as recovered given two negative PCRs, clearance, or symptom resolution. The chain recombines TRBV6-5 with TRBJ1-2, with TRBD1 as a possible D gene (5 bases). This clonotype originated in a woman between 45 and 60 years old who had recovered from COVID-19. The sequencing sample was made of PBMCs or T cells enriched from blood (not recorded which). The CDR3 DNA follows: TGTGCCAGCAGCCCCCCCGGGGGTTATGGCTACACCTTC. Encoded protein: CASSPPGGYGYTF.